This T cell receptor beta chain comes out of a study of cytomegalovirus exposure and HLA in healthy donors. Use of 60 Vbeta and 13 Jbeta primers characterized the PCR. TCRdb's copy holds only in-frame clones and misses some; the assay was immunoSEQ multiplex PCR. The sample lists under 75,000 clones; 86% were seen once. The TCR originated in a woman in her twenties or thirties in good health and CMV-seronegative. Specimen: PBMCs.

The DNA for the CDR3 is TGCGCCAGCAGTACCGGGACTAGCGGGAGCAGCGAGCAGTACTTC. Amino acid sequence: CASSTGTSGSSEQYF. V is TRBV10-1 and J is TRBJ2-7, with 14 bases lining up with TRBD2. This CDR3 is 15 amino acids long. The V segment lost 5 bases and the J segment 6 bases; nucleotides outside the gene matches: 6. From germline, CDR1 is WNHNN and CDR2 SYGVQD (reference sequence).